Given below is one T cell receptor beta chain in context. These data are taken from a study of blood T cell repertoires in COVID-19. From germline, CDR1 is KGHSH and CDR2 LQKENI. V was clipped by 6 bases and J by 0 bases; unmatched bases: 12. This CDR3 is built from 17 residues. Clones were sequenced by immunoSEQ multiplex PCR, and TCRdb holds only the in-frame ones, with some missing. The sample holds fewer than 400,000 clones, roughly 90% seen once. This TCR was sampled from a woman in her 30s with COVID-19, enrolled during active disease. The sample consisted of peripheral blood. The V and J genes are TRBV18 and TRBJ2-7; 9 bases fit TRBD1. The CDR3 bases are TGTGCCAGCTCTCTAAATGGACAGGGGATGAGCTCCTACGAGCAGTACTTC. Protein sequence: CASSLNGQGMSSYEQYF.